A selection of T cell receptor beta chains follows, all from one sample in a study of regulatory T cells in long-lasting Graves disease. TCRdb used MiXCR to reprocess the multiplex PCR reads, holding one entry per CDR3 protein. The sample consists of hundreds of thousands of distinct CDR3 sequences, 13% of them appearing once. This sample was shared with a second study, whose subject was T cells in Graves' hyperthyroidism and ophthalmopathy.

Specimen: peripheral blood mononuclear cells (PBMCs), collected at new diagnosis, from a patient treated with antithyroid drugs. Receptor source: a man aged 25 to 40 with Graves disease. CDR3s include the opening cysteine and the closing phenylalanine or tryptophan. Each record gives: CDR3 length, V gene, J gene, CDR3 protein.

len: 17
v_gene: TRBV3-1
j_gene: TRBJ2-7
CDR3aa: CASSQDGTGGPQYEQYF

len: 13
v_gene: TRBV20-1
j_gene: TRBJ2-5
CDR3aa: CSATYRGGGSQYF

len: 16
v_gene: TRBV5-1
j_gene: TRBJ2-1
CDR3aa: CASSLARTSGNNEQFF

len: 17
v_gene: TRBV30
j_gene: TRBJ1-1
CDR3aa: CAWSLWGLYSENTEAFF

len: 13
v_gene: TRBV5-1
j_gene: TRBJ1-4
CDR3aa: CASSFGTGEELFF

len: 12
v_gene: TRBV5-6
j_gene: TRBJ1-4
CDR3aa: CASSGGIEKLFF

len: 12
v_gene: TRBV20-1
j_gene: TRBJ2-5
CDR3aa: CSVPSHGETQYF

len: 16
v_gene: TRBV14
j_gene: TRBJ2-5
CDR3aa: CASSQDTGRFQETQYF

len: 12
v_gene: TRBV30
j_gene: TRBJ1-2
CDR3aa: CAWRVGFYGYTF

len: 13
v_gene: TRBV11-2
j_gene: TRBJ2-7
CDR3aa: CASSPRPVGEQYF